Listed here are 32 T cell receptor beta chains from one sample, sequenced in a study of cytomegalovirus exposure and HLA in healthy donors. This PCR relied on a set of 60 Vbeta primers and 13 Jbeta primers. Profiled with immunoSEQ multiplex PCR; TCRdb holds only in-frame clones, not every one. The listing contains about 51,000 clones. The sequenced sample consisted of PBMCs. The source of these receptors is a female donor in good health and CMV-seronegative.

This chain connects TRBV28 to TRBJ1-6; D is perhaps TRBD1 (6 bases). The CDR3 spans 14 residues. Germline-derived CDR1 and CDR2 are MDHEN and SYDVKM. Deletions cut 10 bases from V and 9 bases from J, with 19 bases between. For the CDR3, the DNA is TGTGCCACCGCACCGGGGGGGGGCATTTCACCCCTCCACTTT. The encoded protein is CATAPGGGISPLHF.

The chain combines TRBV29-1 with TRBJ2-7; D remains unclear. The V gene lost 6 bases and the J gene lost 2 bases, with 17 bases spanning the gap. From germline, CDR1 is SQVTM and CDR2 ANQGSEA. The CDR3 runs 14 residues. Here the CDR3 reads CSVALLPSAYEQYF. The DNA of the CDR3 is TGCAGCGTAGCACTCCTCCCGAGCGCCTACGAGCAGTACTTC.

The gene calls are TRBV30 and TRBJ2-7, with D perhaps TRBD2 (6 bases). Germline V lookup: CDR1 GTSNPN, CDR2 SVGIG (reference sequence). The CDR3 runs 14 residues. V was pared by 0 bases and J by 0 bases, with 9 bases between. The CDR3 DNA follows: TGTGCCTGGAGTGTATGGGACTTCTCCTACGAGCAGTACTTC. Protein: CAWSVWDFSYEQYF.

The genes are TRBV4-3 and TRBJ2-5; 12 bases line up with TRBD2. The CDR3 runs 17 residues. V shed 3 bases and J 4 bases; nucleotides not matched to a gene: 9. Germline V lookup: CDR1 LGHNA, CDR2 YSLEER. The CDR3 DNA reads TGCGCCAGCAGCCAGGACCTAGCGGGGGGGCTTGTAGAGACCCAGTACTTC. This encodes CASSQDLAGGLVETQYF.

The CDR3, as DNA: TGTGCCAGCAGTCGACTAGACTACGAGCAGTACTTC. It is translated as CASSRLDYEQYF. V and J are TRBV2 and TRBJ2-7; TRBD2 might be the D (6 bases). CDR1 is SNHLY, CDR2 FYNNEI, per germline. This CDR3 has 12 residues. V was pared by 5 bases and J by 3 bases, with 8 bases between.

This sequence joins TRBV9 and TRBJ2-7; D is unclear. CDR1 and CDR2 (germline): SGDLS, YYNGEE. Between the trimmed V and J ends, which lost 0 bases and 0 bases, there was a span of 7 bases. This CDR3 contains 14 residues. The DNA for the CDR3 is TGTGCCAGCAGCGTAGACCAGCGCTCCTACGAGCAGTACTTC. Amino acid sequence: CASSVDQRSYEQYF.

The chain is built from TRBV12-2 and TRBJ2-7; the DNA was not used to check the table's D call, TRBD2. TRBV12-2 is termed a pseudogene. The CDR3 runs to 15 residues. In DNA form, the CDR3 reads TGTGCAAGTCGCTTAGAACGGGAGTCCTCCTACGAGCAGTACTTC. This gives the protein CASRLERESSYEQYF.

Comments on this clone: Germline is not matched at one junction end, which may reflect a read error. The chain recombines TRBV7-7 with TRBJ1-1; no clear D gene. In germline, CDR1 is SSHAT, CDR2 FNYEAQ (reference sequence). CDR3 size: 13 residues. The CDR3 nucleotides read TGTGCTAGCAGCTTAAGAGAGAACACTGAAGCTTTCTTT. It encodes CASSLRENTEAFF.

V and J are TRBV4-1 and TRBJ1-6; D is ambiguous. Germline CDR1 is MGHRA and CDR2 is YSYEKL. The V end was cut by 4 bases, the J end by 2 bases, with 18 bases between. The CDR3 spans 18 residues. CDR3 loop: CASSPTLGGRTYNSPLHF. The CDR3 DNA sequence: TGCGCCAGCAGCCCTACTTTGGGAGGCAGGACCTATAATTCACCCCTCCACTTT.

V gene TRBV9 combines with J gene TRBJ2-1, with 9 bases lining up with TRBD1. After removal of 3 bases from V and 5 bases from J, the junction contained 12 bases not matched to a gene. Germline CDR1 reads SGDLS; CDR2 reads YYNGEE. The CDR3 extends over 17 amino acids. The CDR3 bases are TGTGCCAGCAGCGAGGGCCCCTGGGGACAGGGCGACAATGAGCAGTTCTTC. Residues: CASSEGPWGQGDNEQFF.

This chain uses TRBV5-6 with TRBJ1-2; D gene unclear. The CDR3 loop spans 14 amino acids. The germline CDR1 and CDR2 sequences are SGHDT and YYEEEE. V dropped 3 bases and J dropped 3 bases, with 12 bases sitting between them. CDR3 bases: TGTGCCAGCAGCTATCCTCGGGGAGACTATGGCTACACCTTC. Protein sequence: CASSYPRGDYGYTF.

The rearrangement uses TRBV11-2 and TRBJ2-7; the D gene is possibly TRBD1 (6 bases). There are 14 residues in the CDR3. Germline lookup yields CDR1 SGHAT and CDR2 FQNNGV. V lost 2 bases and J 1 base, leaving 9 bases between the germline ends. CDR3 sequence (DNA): TGTGCCAGCAGCTTATATGACAGGTCCTACGAGCAGTACTTC. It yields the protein CASSLYDRSYEQYF. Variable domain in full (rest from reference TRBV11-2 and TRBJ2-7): EAGVAQSPRYKIIEKRQSVAFWCNPISGHATLYWYQQILGQGPKLLIQFQNNGVVDDSQLPKDRFSAERLKGVDSTLKIQPAKLEDSAVYLCASSLYDRSYEQYFGPGTRLTVT.

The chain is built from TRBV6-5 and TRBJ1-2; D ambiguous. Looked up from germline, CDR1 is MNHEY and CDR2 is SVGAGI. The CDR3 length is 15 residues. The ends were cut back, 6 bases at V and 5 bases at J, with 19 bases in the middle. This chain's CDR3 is CASSPRVTMSYGYTF. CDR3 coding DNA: TGTGCCAGCAGCCCGCGAGTAACGATGTCTTATGGCTACACCTTC.

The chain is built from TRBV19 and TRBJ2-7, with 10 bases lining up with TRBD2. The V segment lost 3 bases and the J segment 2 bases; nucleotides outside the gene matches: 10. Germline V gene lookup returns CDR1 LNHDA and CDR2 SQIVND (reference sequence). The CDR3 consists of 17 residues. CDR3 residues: CASSILPLSGRAYEQYF. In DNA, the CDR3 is TGTGCCAGTAGTATCCTCCCCCTCAGCGGGAGGGCCTACGAGCAGTACTTC.

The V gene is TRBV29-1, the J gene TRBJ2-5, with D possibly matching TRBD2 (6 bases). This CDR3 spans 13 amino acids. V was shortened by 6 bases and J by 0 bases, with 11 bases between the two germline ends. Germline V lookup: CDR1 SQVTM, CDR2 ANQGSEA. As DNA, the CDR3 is TGCAGCGTCTGCCGGGAGTACCAAGAGACCCAGTACTTC. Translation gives CSVCREYQETQYF.

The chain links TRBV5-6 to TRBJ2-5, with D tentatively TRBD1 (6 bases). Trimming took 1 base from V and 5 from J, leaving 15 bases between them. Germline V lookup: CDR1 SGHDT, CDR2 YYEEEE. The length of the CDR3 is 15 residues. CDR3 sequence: CASSLRTGRVETQYF. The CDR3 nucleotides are TGTGCCAGCAGCTTGCGTACAGGGAGAGTGGAGACCCAGTACTTC.

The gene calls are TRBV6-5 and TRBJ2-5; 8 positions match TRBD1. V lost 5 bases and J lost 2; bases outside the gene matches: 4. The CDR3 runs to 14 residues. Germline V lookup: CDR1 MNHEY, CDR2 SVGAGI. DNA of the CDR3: TGTGCCAGCAGTGAGCGGACAGGGCAAGAGACCCAGTACTTC. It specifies CASSERTGQETQYF.

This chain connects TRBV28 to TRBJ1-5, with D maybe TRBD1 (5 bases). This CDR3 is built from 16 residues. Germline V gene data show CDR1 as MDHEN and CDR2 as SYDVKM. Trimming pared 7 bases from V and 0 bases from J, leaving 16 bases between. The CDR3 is CASTTRQLHSNQPQHF. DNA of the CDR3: TGTGCCAGCACCACGCGACAGCTGCATAGCAATCAGCCCCAGCATTTT.

The CDR3 DNA is TGCAGCGTCGGACGCTACAGGGTTTCGAACACTGAAGCTTTCTTT. Its translation is CSVGRYRVSNTEAFF. V is TRBV29-1 and J is TRBJ1-1; a possible D gene is TRBD1 (6 bases). The CDR3 extends over 15 amino acids. The V end lost 6 bases, the J end lost 1 base, and 18 bases lay between the germline ends. Germline CDR1 reads SQVTM; CDR2 reads ANQGSEA.

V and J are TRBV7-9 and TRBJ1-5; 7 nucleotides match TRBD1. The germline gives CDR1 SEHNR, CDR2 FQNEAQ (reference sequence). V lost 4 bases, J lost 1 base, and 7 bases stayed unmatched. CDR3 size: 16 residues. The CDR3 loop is CASSSTTGASNQPQHF. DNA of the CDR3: TGTGCCAGCAGCTCCACTACAGGGGCGAGCAATCAGCCCCAGCATTTT.

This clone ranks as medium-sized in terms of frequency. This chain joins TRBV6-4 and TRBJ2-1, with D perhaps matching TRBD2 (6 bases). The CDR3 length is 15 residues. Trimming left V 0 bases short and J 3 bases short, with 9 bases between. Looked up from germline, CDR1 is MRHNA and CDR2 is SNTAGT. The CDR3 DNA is TGTGCCAGCAGTGACTCGTCTAGCGACTACAATGAGCAGTTCTTC. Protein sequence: CASSDSSSDYNEQFF.

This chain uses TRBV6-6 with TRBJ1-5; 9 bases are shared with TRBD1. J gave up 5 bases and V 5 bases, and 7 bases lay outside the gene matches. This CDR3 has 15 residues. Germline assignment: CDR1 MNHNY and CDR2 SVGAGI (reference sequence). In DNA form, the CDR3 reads TGTGCCAGCAGTCTACAGACAGGGGGAGATCAGCCCCAGCATTTT. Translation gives CASSLQTGGDQPQHF.

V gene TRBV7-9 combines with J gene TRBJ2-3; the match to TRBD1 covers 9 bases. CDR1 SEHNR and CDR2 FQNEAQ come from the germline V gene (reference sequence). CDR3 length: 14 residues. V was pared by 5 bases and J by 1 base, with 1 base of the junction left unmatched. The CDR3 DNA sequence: TGTGCCAGCAGCCGGACAGGGGGCACAGATACGCAGTATTTT. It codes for CASSRTGGTDTQYF.

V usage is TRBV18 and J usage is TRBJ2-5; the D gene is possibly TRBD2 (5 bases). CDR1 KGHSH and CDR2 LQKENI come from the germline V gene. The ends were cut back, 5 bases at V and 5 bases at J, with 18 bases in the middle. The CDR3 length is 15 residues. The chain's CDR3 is CASSVSSSSLETQYF. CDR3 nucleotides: TGTGCCAGCTCAGTCTCCTCCTCTAGCTTGGAGACCCAGTACTTC.

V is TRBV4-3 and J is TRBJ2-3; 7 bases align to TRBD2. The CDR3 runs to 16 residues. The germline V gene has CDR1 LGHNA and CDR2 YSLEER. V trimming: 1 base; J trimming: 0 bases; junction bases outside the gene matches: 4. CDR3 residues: CASSQVAGSSTDTQYF. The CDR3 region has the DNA TGCGCCAGCAGCCAAGTAGCGGGTAGTAGCACAGATACGCAGTATTTT.

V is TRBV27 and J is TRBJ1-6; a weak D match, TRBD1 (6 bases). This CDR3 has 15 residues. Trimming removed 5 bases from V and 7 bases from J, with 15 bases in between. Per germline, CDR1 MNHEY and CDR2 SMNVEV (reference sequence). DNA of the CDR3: TGTGCCAGCAGTCCTCAGGGGTTAGGGAATTCACCCCTCCACTTT. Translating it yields CASSPQGLGNSPLHF.

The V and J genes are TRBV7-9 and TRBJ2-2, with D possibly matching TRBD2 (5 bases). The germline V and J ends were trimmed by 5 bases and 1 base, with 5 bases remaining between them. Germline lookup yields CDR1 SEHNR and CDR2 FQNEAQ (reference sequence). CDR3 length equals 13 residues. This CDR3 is CASSRENTGELFF. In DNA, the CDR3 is TGTGCCAGCAGCCGGGAGAACACCGGGGAGCTGTTTTTT.

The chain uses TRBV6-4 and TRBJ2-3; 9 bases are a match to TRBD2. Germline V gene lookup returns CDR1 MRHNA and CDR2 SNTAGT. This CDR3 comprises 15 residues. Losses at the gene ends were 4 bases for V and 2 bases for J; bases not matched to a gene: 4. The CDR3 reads CASSVAGEPTDTQYF. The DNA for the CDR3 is TGTGCCAGCAGTGTAGCGGGGGAGCCCACAGATACGCAGTATTTT.

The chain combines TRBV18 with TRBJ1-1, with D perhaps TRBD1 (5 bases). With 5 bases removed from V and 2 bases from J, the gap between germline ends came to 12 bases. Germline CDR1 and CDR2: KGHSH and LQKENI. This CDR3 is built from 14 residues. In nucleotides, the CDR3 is TGTGCCAGCTCAACCGTTACAGGAAACACTGAAGCTTTCTTT. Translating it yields CASSTVTGNTEAFF.

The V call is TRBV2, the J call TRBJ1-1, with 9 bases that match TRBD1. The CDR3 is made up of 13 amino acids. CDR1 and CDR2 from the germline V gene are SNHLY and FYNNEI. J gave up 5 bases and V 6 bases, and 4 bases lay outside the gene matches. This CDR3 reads CASRRQGGTEAFF. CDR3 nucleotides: TGTGCCAGCAGGCGACAGGGGGGGACTGAAGCTTTCTTT.

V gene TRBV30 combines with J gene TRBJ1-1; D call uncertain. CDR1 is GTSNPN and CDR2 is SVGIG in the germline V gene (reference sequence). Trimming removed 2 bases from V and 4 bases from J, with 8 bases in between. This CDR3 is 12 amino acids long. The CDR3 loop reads CAWSPQVTEAFF. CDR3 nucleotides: TGTGCCTGGAGTCCCCAGGTCACTGAAGCTTTCTTT.

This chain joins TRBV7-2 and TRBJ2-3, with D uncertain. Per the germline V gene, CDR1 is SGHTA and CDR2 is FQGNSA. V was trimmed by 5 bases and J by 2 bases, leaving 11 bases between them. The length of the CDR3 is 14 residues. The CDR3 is CASSLSPFTDTQYF. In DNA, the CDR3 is TGTGCCAGCAGCCTCAGTCCCTTCACAGATACGCAGTATTTT.